These 28 T cell receptor beta chains share one sample of origin, sequenced in a study of molecular identifiers for immune sequencing clone quantification. TCRdb re-analysed the PCR reads in MiXCR, keeping a single row per CDR3 protein. The repertoire holds about 640,000 distinct CDR3 sequences, with 15% to 20% as singletons. Sequenced input: naive CD8+ T cells from blood, with Jurkat cell RNA spiked in. Subset indicated: FACS-sorted CD8+CD4-CCR7+CD45RA+ naive T cells. The receptors here all came from a human donor in good health. Some libraries in this study had Jurkat cell RNA spiked in.

There are a few counts of this clonotype. The chain employs TRBV6-6 and TRBJ1-3; D perhaps matches TRBD1 (5 bases). The CDR3 loop spans 16 amino acids. The V end lost 2 bases, the J end lost 3 bases, and 14 bases lay between the germline ends. Germline CDR1 is MNHNY and CDR2 is SVGAGI (reference sequence). The CDR3 bases are TGTGCCAGCAGTTACCGTATGACAGATTTTGGAAACACCATATATTTT. It translates to CASSYRMTDFGNTIYF.

Regarding this clonotype: A much more abundant neighbour one base away suggests this may be a read error. The V and J genes are TRBV29-1 and TRBJ1-1, with D possibly being TRBD1 (5 bases). The CDR3 runs to 11 residues. Germline CDR1 and CDR2: SQVTM and ANQGSEA. The CDR3: CGVDGAAEAFF. The CDR3 bases are TGCGGCGTTGATGGGGCCGCTGAAGCTTTCTTT.

Many counts were recorded for this clonotype. The chain is built from TRBV25-1 and TRBJ2-7; D unclear. This CDR3 contains 13 residues. CDR1 and CDR2 (germline): MGHDK, SYGVNS. V was clipped by 5 bases and J by 5 bases, with 13 bases between them. CDR3 protein: CASSLIGYHEQYF. The CDR3 DNA reads as TGTGCCAGCAGTTTAATAGGGTACCACGAGCAGTACTTC.

This clonotype was detected ten times or more. This chain uses TRBV6-2 or TRBV6-3 with TRBJ2-3; 7 bases line up with TRBD1. Germline V lookup: CDR1 MNHEY, CDR2 SVGEGT. The V segment lost 6 bases and the J segment 4 bases; nucleotides outside the gene matches: 7. The CDR3 is 14 residues long. CDR3 region: CASSRTGTPDTQYF. CDR3 bases: TGTGCCAGCAGCCGGACAGGTACCCCAGATACGCAGTATTTT.

This clonotype was counted many times. The chain is built from TRBV6-5 and TRBJ1-6; weak D call: TRBD1 (6 bases). The V end was cut by 2 bases, the J end by 9 bases, with 8 bases between. The CDR3 contains 13 residues. CDR1 MNHEY and CDR2 SVGAGI come from the germline V gene. The chain's CDR3 is CASSYQGTSPLHF. In nucleotides, the CDR3 is TGTGCCAGCAGTTACCAGGGGACTTCACCCCTCCACTTT.

The table lists this clonotype with many counts. The chain joins TRBV12-3 or TRBV12-4 to TRBJ2-3; D gene unclear. Trimming left V 0 bases short and J 0 bases short, with 4 bases between. The length of the CDR3 is 14 residues. CDR3 DNA sequence: TGTGCCAGCAGTTTAGCGACTAGCACAGATACGCAGTATTTT. Protein product: CASSLATSTDTQYF.

This clonotype was seen many times. J is TRBJ2-7 and V is TRBV28; 10 nucleotides align to TRBD1. The CDR3 runs 14 residues. Germline V lookup: CDR1 MDHEN, CDR2 SYDVKM. Trimming removed 6 bases from V and 5 bases from J; junction bases left unmatched: 7. DNA of the CDR3: TGTGCCAGCAGAGCCGGGACAGGGGCCCACGAGCAGTACTTC. Protein sequence: CASRAGTGAHEQYF.

This clonotype has at least ten counts. CDR3 amino acids: CASSPVRGSSYEQYF. DNA of the CDR3: TGTGCCAGCTCCCCGGTCAGGGGTAGCTCCTACGAGCAGTACTTC. This rearrangement joins TRBV18 to TRBJ2-7, with a weak D call TRBD1 (6 bases). Germline CDR1 KGHSH, CDR2 LQKENI. Between the trimmed V and J ends, which lost 6 bases and 0 bases, there was a span of 15 bases. CDR3 size: 15 residues. The complete variable domain, with remaining parts taken from reference TRBV18 and TRBJ2-7, reads NAGVMQNPRHLVRRRGQEARLRCSPMKGHSHVYWYRQLPEEGLKFMVYLQKENIIDESGMPKERFSAEFPKEGPSILRIQQVVRGDSAAYFCASSPVRGSSYEQYFGPGTRLTVT.

Comment on this clonotype: A much larger clonotype is one base distant, so this may be a read error. J is TRBJ2-7 and V is TRBV20-1; 7 nucleotides align to TRBD2. Germline V gives CDR1 DFQATT, CDR2 SNEGSKA (reference sequence). There are 14 residues in the CDR3. The chain's CDR3 is CSVRAPSGFHEQYF. CDR3 nucleotide sequence: TGCAGTGTTAGAGCGCCTAGCGGTTTCCACGAGCAGTACTTC.

This clonotype was detected a few times. The genes are TRBV27 and TRBJ2-7, with 7 bases matching TRBD1. CDR3 length equals 20 residues. The junction had 25 bases not matched to a gene; V was cut back by 6 bases and J by 2 bases. Germline V gives CDR1 MNHEY, CDR2 SMNVEV (reference sequence). This CDR3 reads CASSSPLWDSKGQITYEQYF. The CDR3 region has the DNA TGTGCCAGCAGCTCTCCTCTTTGGGACAGTAAAGGCCAAATCACCTACGAGCAGTACTTC.

The table lists this clonotype with many counts. The chain recombines TRBV6-2 or TRBV6-3 with TRBJ2-7; no definite D call. The V gene's germline CDR1 is MNHEY and CDR2 SVGEGT. The CDR3 consists of 14 residues. Trimming removed 6 bases at V and 4 bases at J, with 16 bases between. The CDR3, as DNA: TGTGCCAGCAGAGTCGGGCCACTGACGTACGAGCAGTACTTC. Its protein product is CASRVGPLTYEQYF.

There are many counts of this clonotype. CDR3 nucleotides: TGTGCCAGCAGCACATGGGCGGGAGTGGCAGATACGCAGTATTTT. Amino acids: CASSTWAGVADTQYF. The chain links TRBV7-2 to TRBJ2-3, with 7 nucleotides matching TRBD2. The CDR3 covers 15 residues. Germline values: CDR1 SGHTA, CDR2 FQGNSA. V trimming: 5 bases; J trimming: 4 bases; junction bases outside the gene matches: 9.

Comment on this clonotype: This sequence may be a read error, since a much larger clone differs from it by one base. The gene calls are TRBV14 and TRBJ2-3; the D gene is possibly TRBD1 (6 bases). From germline, CDR1 is SGHDN and CDR2 FVKESK. V was pared by 0 bases and J by 6 bases, with 13 bases between. This CDR3 contains 15 residues. The DNA for the CDR3 is TGTGCCAGCAGCCAAGATCGGCACAGGGACGATACGCAGTATTTT. This gives the protein CASSQDRHRDDTQYF. The variable domain in full, completed from reference TRBV14 and TRBJ2-3, reads EAGVTQFPSHSVIEKGQTVTLRCDPISGHDNLYWYRRVMGKEIKFLLHFVKESKQDESGMPNNRFLAERTGGTYSTLKVQPAELEDSGVYFCASSQDRHRDDTQYFGPGTRLTVL.

This clonotype has a count of ten or more. The rearrangement links TRBV2 to TRBJ2-7, with D unclear. The CDR3 contains 14 residues. V gave up 2 bases and J gave up 1 base, with 9 bases separating them. In germline, CDR1 is SNHLY, CDR2 FYNNEI. For the CDR3, the DNA is TGTGCCAGCAGTGAATATGGGTCATCCTACGAGCAGTACTTC. Its protein is CASSEYGSSYEQYF. The full variable domain, completed using reference TRBV2 and TRBJ2-7, is EPEVTQTPSHQVTQMGQEVILRCVPISNHLYFYWYRQILGQKVEFLVSFYNNEISEKSEIFDDQFSVERPDGSNFTLKIRSTKLEDSAMYFCASSEYGSSYEQYFGPGTRLTVT.

On this clonotype itself: This may be a read error, as it is one base from a much larger clone. The genes are TRBV3-1 and TRBJ2-7, with TRBD1 as a possible D gene (6 bases). The germline V gene has CDR1 LGHDT and CDR2 YNNKEL (reference sequence). V dropped 1 base and J dropped 2 bases, with 12 bases sitting between them. The CDR3 length is 15 residues. CDR3 DNA: TGTGCCAGCAGCCAAGCGAGGGACACTGCCTACGAGCAGTACTTC. Translating gives CASSQARDTAYEQYF.

This clonotype was picked up many times. J is TRBJ2-3 and V is TRBV20-1; tentative D call: TRBD2 (7 bases). With 3 bases removed from V and 5 bases from J, the gap between germline ends came to 18 bases. The CDR3 covers 15 residues. The V gene's germline CDR1 is DFQATT and CDR2 SNEGSKA (reference sequence). CDR3 coding DNA: TGCAGTGCTAGCGTGGCGGGGGCGGTTCAAGATACGCAGTATTTT. Protein sequence: CSASVAGAVQDTQYF.

This clonotype was picked up a small number of times. This chain joins TRBV5-4 and TRBJ2-1; D gene uncertain. Deletions cut 3 bases from V and 0 bases from J, with 10 bases between. This CDR3 is 15 amino acids long. CDR1 and CDR2 from the germline V gene are SGHNT and YYREEE (reference sequence). CDR3 protein: CASSSTYGSYNEQFF. For the CDR3, the DNA is TGTGCCAGCAGCTCCACCTACGGCTCCTACAATGAGCAGTTCTTC.

This clonotype was found a few times. The rearrangement joins TRBV4-3 to TRBJ2-3; D might be TRBD1 (6 bases). This CDR3 has 14 residues. V was cut by 0 bases and J by 5 bases, with 9 bases left in between. Germline assignment: CDR1 LGHNA and CDR2 YSLEER. The CDR3 DNA sequence: TGCGCCAGCAGCCAAGATTCCAGGGGAGATACGCAGTATTTT. Encoded protein: CASSQDSRGDTQYF.

Details on this clonotype: With a much larger clone just one base away, this may be a read error. The chain carries TRBV27 and TRBJ1-1; D is perhaps TRBD1 (5 bases). CDR1 is MNHEY and CDR2 is SMNVEV in the germline V gene (reference sequence). The CDR3 contains 14 residues. CDR3: CASSLRQLNAEAFF. The CDR3 DNA is TGTGCCAGCAGTCTCCGACAGCTGAACGCTGAAGCTTTCTTT.

This clonotype was recorded at least ten times. The V and J genes are TRBV29-1 and TRBJ2-3; D is perhaps TRBD2 (6 bases). Germline lookup yields CDR1 SQVTM and CDR2 ANQGSEA. V lost 4 bases, J lost 0 bases, and 14 bases lay in between. The CDR3 is made up of 15 amino acids. The CDR3: CSVGGGLISTDTQYF. In DNA, the CDR3 is TGCAGCGTTGGGGGAGGACTAATTAGCACAGATACGCAGTATTTT.

This clonotype was seen a handful of times. V is TRBV30 and J is TRBJ2-7, with a possible D match to TRBD2 (7 bases). This CDR3 has 13 amino acids. The germline V gene has CDR1 GTSNPN and CDR2 SVGIG (reference sequence). V lost 4 bases, J lost 6 bases, and 16 bases lay in between. The CDR3 nucleotides read TGTGCCTGGACTGGGGGGGGGGCATCCGAGCAGTACTTC. It yields the protein CAWTGGGASEQYF. Full variable domain (remainder filled in from reference TRBV30 and TRBJ2-7): SQTIHQWPATLVQPVGSPLSLECTVEGTSNPNLYWYRQAAGRGLQLLFYSVGIGQISSEVPQNLSASRPQDRQFILSSKKLLLSDSGFYLCAWTGGGASEQYFGPGTRLTVT.

This clonotype was observed at least ten times. The chain joins TRBV4-1 to TRBJ1-1; a possible D gene is TRBD1 (6 bases). V was shortened by 1 base and J by 3 bases, with 12 bases between the two germline ends. The length of the CDR3 is 15 residues. Germline values: CDR1 MGHRA, CDR2 YSYEKL. For the CDR3, the DNA is TGCGCCAGCAGCCAAGGCTGGGGGCCGGACACTGAAGCTTTCTTT. This translates into CASSQGWGPDTEAFF.

The V call is TRBV5-6, the J call TRBJ2-5; TRBD1 agrees at 8 bases. The CDR3 is made up of 18 amino acids. The germline CDR1 and CDR2 sequences are SGHDT and YYEEEE. With 2 bases clipped from V and 1 base from J, the junction kept 13 bases outside the gene matches. The CDR3 DNA follows: TGTGCCAGCAGCTTACCCCTGGGTGACAGGGGCGTCCAAGAGACCCAGTACTTC. Residues: CASSLPLGDRGVQETQYF.

This clonotype was seen many times. The rearrangement joins TRBV9 to TRBJ2-3; D is uncertain. The CDR3 runs to 13 residues. Trimming stripped 0 bases from V and 2 bases from J, with 4 bases between. The germline CDR1 and CDR2 sequences are SGDLS and YYNGEE. In DNA, the CDR3 is TGTGCCAGCAGCGTAGCAGTCACAGATACGCAGTATTTT. Its translation: CASSVAVTDTQYF. The full variable domain, its missing parts supplied by reference TRBV9 and TRBJ2-3, is DSGVTQTPKHLITATGQRVTLRCSPRSGDLSVYWYQQSLDQGLQFLIQYYNGEERAKGNILERFSAQQFPDLHSELNLSSLELGDSALYFCASSVAVTDTQYFGPGTRLTVL.

This clonotype was recorded many times. The chain couples TRBV3-1 to TRBJ2-7; D remains ambiguous. V shed 1 base and J shed 0 bases, with 7 bases lying between them. CDR1 and CDR2 from the germline V gene are LGHDT and YNNKEL (reference sequence). CDR3 length: 14 residues. This chain's CDR3 is CASSQVQISYEQYF. The CDR3 bases are TGTGCCAGCAGCCAAGTACAGATCTCCTACGAGCAGTACTTC.

This chain joins TRBV6-1 and TRBJ2-7, with 8 bases matching TRBD1. The V and J ends lost 0 bases and 2 bases, in that order; junction bases with no gene match: 15. Germline assignment: CDR1 MNHNS and CDR2 SASEGT. The CDR3 has 19 residues. The CDR3 region is CASSEALLFGTGATYEQYF. The CDR3 DNA reads TGTGCCAGCAGTGAAGCACTTTTATTCGGGACAGGCGCAACCTACGAGCAGTACTTC.

This clonotype was recorded at least ten times. The V gene is TRBV9, the J gene TRBJ1-5; no clear D gene. The CDR3 has 14 residues. Germline loops: CDR1 SGDLS, CDR2 YYNGEE. Between the trimmed V and J ends, which lost 3 bases and 2 bases, there was a span of 9 bases. CDR3 amino acids: CASSDSWGNQPQHF. The CDR3 DNA is TGTGCCAGCAGCGATTCATGGGGCAATCAGCCCCAGCATTTT.

This clonotype has a count of ten or more. V usage is TRBV4-2 and J usage is TRBJ2-7; D might be TRBD1 (6 bases). The germline V gene encodes CDR1 LGHNA and CDR2 YNFKEQ. The CDR3 totals 16 residues. With 0 bases removed from V and 3 bases from J, the gap between germline ends came to 15 bases. DNA for the CDR3: TGTGCCAGCAGCCAAGAATCAACAGGGATAGACTACGAGCAGTACTTC. Translated: CASSQESTGIDYEQYF.